The 20 T cell receptor beta chains reported below all come from one sample, sequenced in a study of control samples from healthy donors and cancer patients. This table comes from immunoSEQ multiplex PCR, and its TCRdb copy is limited to in-frame clones, with some not included. The sample shows about 130,000 clones, more than 90% of them seen only once. Source material: blood. These receptor sequences come from a man aged 18 to 29 in good health.

The genes are TRBV21-1 and TRBJ2-7; the D call of TRBD1 is as the table states it, not checked on the DNA. TRBV21-1 is given as a pseudogene. The CDR3 loop spans 16 amino acids. The CDR3, as DNA: TGTGCCAGCGTCTTGTGTCGGACAGGGCCTACCTACGAGCAGTACTTC. Translated: CASVLCRTGPTYEQYF.

The chain carries TRBV3-1 (or the pseudogene TRBV3-2) and TRBJ1-1; D is unclear. In germline, CDR1 is LGHDT, CDR2 YNNKEL (reference sequence). V lost 2 bases, J lost 2 bases, and 0 bases lay in between. The length of the CDR3 is 11 residues. CDR3 amino acids: CASSQNTEAFF. In DNA form, the CDR3 reads TGTGCCAGCAGCCAAAACACTGAAGCTTTCTTT.

The chain links TRBV29-1 to TRBJ1-2; no clear D. In germline, CDR1 is SQVTM, CDR2 ANQGSEA. The CDR3 spans 13 residues. The germline V and J ends were trimmed by 3 bases and 5 bases, with 13 bases remaining between them. CDR3 protein: CSVDIYDYYGYTF. The CDR3 nucleotides are TGCAGCGTTGATATTTATGACTATTATGGCTACACCTTC.

Turning to this clone: One end of the junction is discordant with germline, which a read error may explain. The chain employs TRBV7-9 and TRBJ2-1; TRBD2 aligns across 12 bases. The germline CDR1 and CDR2 sequences are SEHNR and FQNEAQ (reference sequence). The CDR3 loop spans 14 amino acids. Written as DNA, the CDR3 is TGTGCCAGCAGCCTAGCGGGGGGGCCAAATGAGCAGTTCTTC. Encoded protein: CASSLAGGPNEQFF.

V gene TRBV5-1 combines with J gene TRBJ2-1; 8 nucleotides align to TRBD1. Germline CDR1 is SGHRS and CDR2 is YFSETQ. J gave up 0 bases and V 4 bases, and 3 bases lay outside the gene matches. CDR3 length: 15 amino acids. The CDR3 DNA follows: TGCGCCAGCAGCGCGGGACAGGTCTCCTACAATGAGCAGTTCTTC. This codes for CASSAGQVSYNEQFF.

The chain combines TRBV12-3 or TRBV12-4 with TRBJ2-2; D uncertain. The CDR3 consists of 11 residues. Trimming cost V 2 bases and J 8 bases, with 3 bases left between them. The CDR3 spells CASSLRGELFF. The CDR3 DNA reads TGTGCCAGCAGTTTAAGGGGGGAGCTGTTTTTT.

The V gene is TRBV6-5, the J gene TRBJ1-2, with a weak D call TRBD1 (6 bases). The CDR3 loop spans 15 amino acids. Germline V CDR1 and CDR2: MNHEY, SVGAGI. Trimming took 6 bases from V and 2 from J, leaving 16 bases between them. CDR3 loop: CASRDGGAVNYGYTF. The CDR3 DNA follows: TGTGCCAGCAGGGACGGGGGCGCGGTAAACTATGGCTACACCTTC.

The J gene is TRBJ2-7, the V gene TRBV15; D gene ambiguous. This CDR3 spans 12 amino acids. Looked up from germline, CDR1 is LNHNV and CDR2 is YYDKDF (reference sequence). The germline V and J ends were trimmed by 2 bases and 6 bases, with 8 bases remaining between them. CDR3: CATSRPPGEQYF. DNA of the CDR3: TGTGCCACCAGCAGACCCCCTGGCGAGCAGTACTTC.

The CDR3 loop reads CASSEGTRAGPGSPLHF. CDR3 sequence (DNA): TGCGCCAGCAGTGAGGGGACCAGGGCGGGTCCGGGATCACCCCTCCACTTT. This sequence joins TRBV10-1 and TRBJ1-6, with D possibly being TRBD1 (5 bases). V was clipped by 2 bases and J by 10 bases, with 21 bases between them. The CDR3 loop spans 17 amino acids. Germline V gives CDR1 WNHNN, CDR2 SYGVQD (reference sequence).

The chain joins TRBV6-6 to TRBJ1-3; TRBD1 might be the D (5 bases). The germline V and J ends were trimmed by 2 bases and 9 bases, with 17 bases remaining between them. CDR1 and CDR2 (germline): MNHNY, SVGAGI (reference sequence). The CDR3 has 15 residues. The CDR3 DNA follows: TGTGCCAGCAGTTACGGAAGCGACAGCAGGATCACCATATATTTT. Encoded protein: CASSYGSDSRITIYF.

This chain links TRBV10-1 with TRBJ2-2; the D is unclear. V was pared by 2 bases and J by 2 bases, with 9 bases between. Per the germline V gene, CDR1 is WNHNN and CDR2 is SYGVQD (reference sequence). The CDR3 is made up of 15 amino acids. CDR3 region: CASSEAPGNTGELFF. The CDR3 DNA is TGCGCCAGCAGTGAGGCCCCGGGCAACACCGGGGAGCTGTTTTTT.

V gene TRBV28 combines with J gene TRBJ1-1; D call uncertain. V gave up 7 bases and J gave up 8 bases, with 11 bases separating them. In germline, CDR1 is MDHEN, CDR2 SYDVKM. This CDR3 has 11 amino acids. In nucleotides, the CDR3 is TGTGCCAGCATAAGCACCTCCGAAGCTTTCTTT. Translated: CASISTSEAFF. Looking up the rest from reference TRBV28 and TRBJ1-1 gives the full variable domain: DVKVTQSSRYLVKRTGEKVFLECVQDMDHENMFWYRQDPGLGLRLIYFSYDVKMKEKGDIPEGYSVSREKKERFSLILESASTNQTSMYLCASISTSEAFFGQGTRLTVV.

This rearrangement joins TRBV5-1 to TRBJ2-3; 10 bases fit TRBD2. V lost 0 bases and J lost 4; bases outside the gene matches: 2. This CDR3 is built from 15 residues. Germline V gene lookup returns CDR1 SGHRS and CDR2 YFSETQ. CDR3 sequence reads: CASSLGSGGPDTQYF. DNA for the CDR3: TGCGCCAGCAGCTTGGGTAGCGGGGGGCCAGATACGCAGTATTTT.

This chain links TRBV7-2 with TRBJ1-3; TRBD1 matches at 8 bases. Germline V CDR1 and CDR2: SGHTA, FQGNSA. The CDR3 runs to 15 residues. Trimming at V came to 5 bases and at J to 0 bases, leaving 3 bases not matched to a gene. The CDR3 bases are TGTGCCAGCAGCCGGGGGACAGGCTCTGGAAACACCATATATTTT. Its translation is CASSRGTGSGNTIYF.

In its sample, this clone was seen once. The chain uses TRBV11-2 and TRBJ2-1, with D tentatively TRBD2 (5 bases). Trimming pared 0 bases from V and 5 bases from J, leaving 11 bases between. Germline V gene data show CDR1 as SGHAT and CDR2 as FQNNGV. CDR3 length: 15 residues. The CDR3 sequence: CASSLDRGLHNEQFF. For the CDR3, the DNA is TGTGCCAGCAGCTTAGATCGGGGTCTTCACAATGAGCAGTTCTTC. The variable domain in full, with the rest retrieved from reference TRBV11-2 and TRBJ2-1, is EAGVAQSPRYKIIEKRQSVAFWCNPISGHATLYWYQQILGQGPKLLIQFQNNGVVDDSQLPKDRFSAERLKGVDSTLKIQPAKLEDSAVYLCASSLDRGLHNEQFFGPGTRLTVL.

Here the CDR3 DNA reads TGTGCCAGCAGCTTATCTGGCCGACAGGGACATGGCTACACCTTC. It specifies CASSLSGRQGHGYTF. The chain carries TRBV7-9 and TRBJ1-2; 7 positions match TRBD1. Germline-derived CDR1 and CDR2 are SEHNR and FQNEAQ (reference sequence). The CDR3 is 15 residues long. J was trimmed by 6 bases and V by 2 bases; bases with no gene match: 9.

The CDR3 spells CASSAAGGYLGEQYF. The CDR3, as DNA: TGTGCCAGTAGTGCAGCGGGGGGGTACCTAGGTGAGCAGTACTTC. The chain employs TRBV19 and TRBJ2-7; 10 nucleotides line up with TRBD2. The CDR3 covers 15 residues. V shed 5 bases and J 7 bases; nucleotides not matched to a gene: 11. Germline loops: CDR1 LNHDA, CDR2 SQIVND (reference sequence).

This clone appeared a single time. The chain uses TRBV6-5 and TRBJ1-2; 7 positions agree with TRBD1. J gave up 1 base and V 4 bases, and 9 bases lay outside the gene matches. The CDR3 runs to 16 residues. Germline V gene lookup returns CDR1 MNHEY and CDR2 SVGAGI. CDR3 in amino acids: CASSSMSGGDNYGYTF. The CDR3 coding sequence is TGTGCCAGCAGTTCCATGTCAGGGGGTGATAACTATGGCTACACCTTC.

This clone appeared a single time. The chain joins TRBV6-5 to TRBJ2-4, with 7 positions matching TRBD1. V lost 6 bases, J lost 3 bases, and 8 bases stayed unmatched. This CDR3 is built from 15 residues. CDR1 is MNHEY, CDR2 SVGAGI, per germline. The CDR3 region has the DNA TGTGCCAGCAGGAATATCCGGGACAGCAAAAACATTCAGTACTTC. Protein: CASRNIRDSKNIQYF.

This chain joins TRBV29-1 and TRBJ2-3; 9 positions match TRBD1. CDR1 SQVTM and CDR2 ANQGSEA come from the germline V gene. The CDR3 has 15 residues. The V gene end was trimmed by 6 bases and the J gene end by 3 bases; junction bases not matched to a gene: 10. In DNA, the CDR3 is TGCAGCGTCGCGATGGGACAGGGATTAACAGATACGCAGTATTTT. It is translated as CSVAMGQGLTDTQYF.